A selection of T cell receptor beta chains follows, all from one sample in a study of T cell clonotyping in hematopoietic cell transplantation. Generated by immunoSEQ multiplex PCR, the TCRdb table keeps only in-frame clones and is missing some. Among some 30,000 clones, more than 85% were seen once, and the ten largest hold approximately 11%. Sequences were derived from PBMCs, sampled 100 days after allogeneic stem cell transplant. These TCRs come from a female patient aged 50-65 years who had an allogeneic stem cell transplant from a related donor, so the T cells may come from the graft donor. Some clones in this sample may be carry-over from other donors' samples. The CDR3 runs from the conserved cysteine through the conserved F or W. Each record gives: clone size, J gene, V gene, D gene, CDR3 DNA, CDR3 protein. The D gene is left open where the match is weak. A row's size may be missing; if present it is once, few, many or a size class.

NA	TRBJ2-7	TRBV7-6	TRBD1	TGTGCCAGCAGCCGAACCGGGACAGGGTCAAGCGAGCAGTACTTC	CASSRTGTGSSEQYF
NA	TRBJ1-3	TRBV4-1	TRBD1	TGCGCCAGCAGAACGGGACAGAACTCTGGAAACACCATATATTTT	CASRTGQNSGNTIYF
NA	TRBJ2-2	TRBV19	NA	TGTGCCAGTAGTACCTACAGGCCGCCGGGCACCGGGGAGCTGTTTTTT	CASSTYRPPGTGELFF
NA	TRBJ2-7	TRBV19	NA	TGTGCCAGTAGTAACGGGGGCGCCTACGAGCAGTACTTC	CASSNGGAYEQYF
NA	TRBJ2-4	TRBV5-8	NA	TGTGCCAGCAGTCACATAAACAGAGCCAAAAACATTCAGTACTTC	CASSHINRAKNIQYF
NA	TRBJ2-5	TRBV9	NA	TGTGCCAGCAGCGCCGGTAGTTGGGACGAGGAGACCCAGTACTTC	CASSAGSWDEETQYF
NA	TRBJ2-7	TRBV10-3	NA	TGTGCCATCGGTTTAGCGGCGGCCTACGAGCAGTACTTC	CAIGLAAAYEQYF
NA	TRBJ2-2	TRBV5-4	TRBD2	TGTGCCACCCGAGCGGGGCCGGGCACCGGGGAGCTGTTTTTT	CATRAGPGTGELFF
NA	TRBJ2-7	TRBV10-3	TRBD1	TGTGCCATCAGCGAAACAGGGGGCTCGTACGAGCAGTACTTC	CAISETGGSYEQYF
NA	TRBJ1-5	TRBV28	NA	TGTGCCAGCCCCAGGAAGTCTAAAGGCCCGGGTCAGCCCCAGCATTTT	CASPRKSKGPGQPQHF
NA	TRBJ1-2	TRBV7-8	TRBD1	TGTGCCAGCAGCCTTTGGACAGGGAATTACTATGGCTACACCTTC	CASSLWTGNYYGYTF
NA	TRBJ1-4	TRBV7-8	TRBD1	TGTGCCAGCAGCACCCGACAGGGGCCGGAAAAACTGTTTTTT	CASSTRQGPEKLFF
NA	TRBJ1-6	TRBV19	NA	TGTGCCAGTAACTTGGGGACCTATAATTCACCCCTCCACTTT	CASNLGTYNSPLHF
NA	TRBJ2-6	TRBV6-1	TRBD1	TGTGCCAGCAGTGCCCGGGACAGGGGACGTGGGGCCAACGTCCTGACTTTC	CASSARDRGRGANVLTF
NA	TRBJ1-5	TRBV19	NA	TGTGCCAGTAACCGACGAGGACCAGGCAATCAGCCCCAGCATTTT	CASNRRGPGNQPQHF
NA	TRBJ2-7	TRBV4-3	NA	TGCGCCAGCAGCCAAGGGGCAAGTGGGCTAGCCTACGAGCAGTACTTC	CASSQGASGLAYEQYF
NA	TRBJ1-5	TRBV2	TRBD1	TGTGCCAGCAATTGGGACAGCCTTAGCAATCAGCCCCAGCATTTT	CASNWDSLSNQPQHF
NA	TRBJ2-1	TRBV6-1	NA	TGTGCCAGCAGTGAACAGGGGGGGCCCTACAATGAGCAGTTCTTC	CASSEQGGPYNEQFF
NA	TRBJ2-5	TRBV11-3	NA	TGTGCCAGCAGCTTAGAGCGGAGGGGGACCCAGTACTTC	CASSLERRGTQYF
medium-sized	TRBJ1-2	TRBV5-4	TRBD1	TGTGCCAGCAGCTTAGGTCTCGGGACAGGGTTAGAAGGCTACACCTTC	CASSLGLGTGLEGYTF
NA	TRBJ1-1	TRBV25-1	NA	TGTGCCAGCAGCGACCCCCATGGGGGGGCGAGGACTGAAGCTTTCTTT	CASSDPHGGARTEAFF
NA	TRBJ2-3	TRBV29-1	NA	TGCAGCGGGCGGGACGGTGGTAGAGGACTTCCTATTACGCAGTATTTT	CSGRDGGRGLPITQYF
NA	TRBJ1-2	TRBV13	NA	TGTGCCAGCGAGAGGCGGGGGGCAGGGGGCTACACCTTC	CASERRGAGGYTF
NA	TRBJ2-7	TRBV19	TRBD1	TGTGCCAGTAAGGAGTCGGGGACAGGGTTCCACGAGCAGTACTTC	CASKESGTGFHEQYF
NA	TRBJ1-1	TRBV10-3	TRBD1	TGTGCCATCAGTGAGGTAAACAGGGGTTGGAACACTGAAGCTTTCTTT	CAISEVNRGWNTEAFF
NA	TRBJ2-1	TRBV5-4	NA	TGTGCCAGCAGCTTGGCCGAAGATACTGAGCAGTTCTTC	CASSLAEDTEQFF
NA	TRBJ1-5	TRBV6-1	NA	TGTGCCAGCAGTGACAGGGTCTTCACACGGCCCCAGCATTTT	CASSDRVFTRPQHF
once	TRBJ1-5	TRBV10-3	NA	TGTGCCATCGGGGCCTACAATCAGCCCCAGCATTTT	CAIGAYNQPQHF
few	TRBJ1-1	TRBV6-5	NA	TGTGCCAGCAGGGCCCCAGGGAACACTGAAGCTTTCTTT	CASRAPGNTEAFF
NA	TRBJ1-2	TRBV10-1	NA	TGCGCCAGCAGTGGAGACGGGAACTATGGCTACACCTTC	CASSGDGNYGYTF
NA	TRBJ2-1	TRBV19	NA	TGTGCCAGTAGTTCATTGGACTGGGCCAATGAGCAGTTCTTC	CASSSLDWANEQFF
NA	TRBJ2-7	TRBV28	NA	TGTGCCAGCAGTCCGACCCTAAGTCCCAGCGTTTACTACGAGCAGTACTTC	CASSPTLSPSVYYEQYF
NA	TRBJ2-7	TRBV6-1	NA	TGTGCCAGCAACATTCACGAGGGTTTGCCCTACGAGCAGTACTTC	CASNIHEGLPYEQYF
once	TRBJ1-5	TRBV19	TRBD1	TGTGCCAGTAGTGCCTTAACAGGGGCCATAAGGAGGAATCAGCCCCAGCATTTT	CASSALTGAIRRNQPQHF
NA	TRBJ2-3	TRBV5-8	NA	TGTGCCAGCAATACCCCCAGGGTTCGAGTTCGCACAGATACGCAGTATTTT	CASNTPRVRVRTDTQYF
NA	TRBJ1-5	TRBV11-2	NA	TGTGCCAGCAGCTTAGAAGGGGTCTATAGCAATCAGCCCCAGCATTTT	CASSLEGVYSNQPQHF
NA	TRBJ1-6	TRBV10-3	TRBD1	TGTGCCATCAGTGAGTCGAGGGACAGAGATTCACCCCTCCACTTT	CAISESRDRDSPLHF
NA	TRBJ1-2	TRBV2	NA	TGTGCCAGCAGTGCGGACGTTAACTATGGCTACACCTTC	CASSADVNYGYTF
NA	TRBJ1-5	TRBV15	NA	TGTGCCACCAGCGGACTCACAGGGTTCCCCCAGCATTTT	CATSGLTGFPQHF
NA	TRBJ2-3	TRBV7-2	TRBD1	TGTGCCAGCATCCGGGACAGGGTTACAGATACGCAGTATTTT	CASIRDRVTDTQYF
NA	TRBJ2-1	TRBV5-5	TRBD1	TGCGCCAGCAGCCAAGTACAGGGGGTCCTATCCTACAATGAGCAGTTCTTC	CASSQVQGVLSYNEQFF
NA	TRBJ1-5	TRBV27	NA	TGTGCCAGCAGTTTATCAGGGGGGCCCCAGCATTTT	CASSLSGGPQHF
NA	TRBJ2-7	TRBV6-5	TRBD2	TGTGCCAGCAGCCTCGGTAGCGGGACCTACGAGCAGTACTTC	CASSLGSGTYEQYF
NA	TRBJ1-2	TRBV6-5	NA	TGTGCCAGCAGGGACCTTTATGGCTACACCTTC	CASRDLYGYTF
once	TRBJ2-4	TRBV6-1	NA	TGTGCCAGCAGCATCGGGGGTGGAACTATAAACATTCAGTACTTC	CASSIGGGTINIQYF
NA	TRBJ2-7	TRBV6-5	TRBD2	TGTGCCAGCAGTCGCTCTAGCGGTAGCTCCTACGAGCAGTACTTC	CASSRSSGSSYEQYF
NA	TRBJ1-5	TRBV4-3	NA	TGCGCCAGCAGCCAAGAGGGCCCGGGCAATCAGCCCCAGCATTTT	CASSQEGPGNQPQHF